These 24 T cell receptor beta chains share one sample of origin, sequenced in a study of T cell responses to AZD1222 COVID-19 vaccine (TCRdb year 2021). Explained via the paper, the time point label denotes: baseline before first vaccination. The library was generated by the immunoSEQ multiplex PCR assay. TCRdb holds this immuneACCESS table with in-frame rearrangements only. Some clones are missing; in checked studies, unresolved V genes explain under half, and the rest has no known cause. The sample table contains approximately 150,000 clones; only one count was recorded for roughly 92% of them. Of the sample, 5% to 5.5% falls within the top ten clones. Specimen: peripheral blood, collected on day 0 of AZD1222 vaccination. These TCRs come from an adult in good health.

With regard to this clone: At one end, the junction sequence differs from germline, possibly due to a read error. The chain has TRBV5-1 and TRBJ1-2; D unresolved. Germline lookup yields CDR1 SGHRS and CDR2 YFSETQ. CDR3 length equals 12 residues. In DNA, the CDR3 is TGCGCCAGCAGCTTGGCAGGTCTGTTACCGGTCTTC. It specifies CASSLAGLLPVF.

The chain couples TRBV7-2 to TRBJ2-7; D ambiguous. The length of the CDR3 is 14 residues. In germline, CDR1 is SGHTA, CDR2 FQGNSA. Trimming removed 3 bases from V and 3 bases from J, with 12 bases in between. CDR3 nucleotide sequence: TGTGCCAGCAGCTTTCAGTCCCAGAGCTACGAGCAGTACTTC. Translated: CASSFQSQSYEQYF.

This chain uses TRBV4-1 with TRBJ1-6, with TRBD1 matching 9 bases. The V gene's germline CDR1 is MGHRA and CDR2 YSYEKL. V dropped 1 base and J dropped 7; count of bases not matched to a gene: 5. There are 16 residues in the CDR3. In DNA, the CDR3 is TGCGCCAGCAGCCAAGGAGGGACAGGGCCAAATTCACCCCTCCACTTT. The encoded protein is CASSQGGTGPNSPLHF.

This rearrangement joins TRBV15 to TRBJ2-7; 11 nucleotides line up with TRBD1. J was trimmed by 4 bases and V by 5 bases; bases with no gene match: 4. CDR3 length: 14 residues. Germline V gene lookup returns CDR1 LNHNV and CDR2 YYDKDF (reference sequence). The CDR3 DNA sequence: TGTGCCACCAGCGGAGGGGACAGGGGGTACGAGCAGTACTTC. Amino acid sequence: CATSGGDRGYEQYF.

The V and J genes are TRBV6-5 and TRBJ1-4; 8 bases are a match to TRBD1. The CDR3 totals 14 residues. Germline V lookup: CDR1 MNHEY, CDR2 SVGAGI. J was trimmed by 8 bases and V by 6 bases; bases with no gene match: 8. In DNA, the CDR3 is TGTGCCAGCAGCCGGACAGGGATCGACGAAAAACTGTTTTTT. This gives the protein CASSRTGIDEKLFF.

The chain couples TRBV27 to TRBJ2-5; the D is unclear. Trimming took off 2 bases at V and 2 bases at J, with 6 bases between the two ends. Germline V gene sequence: CDR1 MNHEY, CDR2 SMNVEV (reference sequence). The CDR3 consists of 13 residues. This CDR3 is CASSLTEQETQYF. CDR3 DNA sequence: TGTGCCAGCAGTTTAACCGAGCAAGAGACCCAGTACTTC.

The V and J genes are TRBV29-1 and TRBJ1-2; D ambiguous. In germline, CDR1 is SQVTM, CDR2 ANQGSEA. V was cut by 7 bases and J by 8 bases, with 11 bases left in between. The CDR3 runs to 10 residues. The CDR3 region is CSALDAGYTF. The CDR3, as DNA: TGCAGCGCGCTCGATGCCGGCTACACCTTC.

The chain combines TRBV12-3 or TRBV12-4 with TRBJ1-2, with a tentative D call TRBD1 (6 bases). Between the trimmed V and J ends, which lost 5 bases and 8 bases, there was a span of 15 bases. The CDR3 consists of 13 residues. This CDR3 is CASSNQGTLGYTF. The CDR3 DNA sequence: TGTGCCAGCAGTAACCAGGGGACCTTGGGCTACACCTTC.

This clone was observed a single time. V is TRBV30 and J is TRBJ1-5; possibly TRBD1 for D (5 bases). Germline-derived CDR1 and CDR2 are GTSNPN and SVGIG (reference sequence). This CDR3 is built from 17 residues. V lost 3 bases and J lost 0, with 18 bases in between. The CDR3 spells CAWRPGPWAYSNQPQHF. CDR3 sequence (DNA): TGTGCCTGGAGACCGGGACCTTGGGCTTATAGCAATCAGCCCCAGCATTTT.

The gene calls are TRBV27 and TRBJ1-1; D not resolved. Trimming removed 3 bases at V and 1 base at J, with 9 bases between. This CDR3 has 14 residues. In germline, CDR1 is MNHEY, CDR2 SMNVEV (reference sequence). CDR3 sequence (DNA): TGTGCCAGCAGTTTTTATTCAGCGAACACTGAAGCTTTCTTT. Protein sequence: CASSFYSANTEAFF.

This chain connects TRBV28 to TRBJ1-2; 9 nucleotides line up with TRBD1. CDR1 is MDHEN, CDR2 SYDVKM, per germline. Trimming cost V 6 bases and J 2 bases; bases outside gene matches: 7. This CDR3 is 15 amino acids long. The DNA for the CDR3 is TGTGCCAGCAGCGATCCGGGACAGGGAAACTATGGCTACACCTTC. It encodes CASSDPGQGNYGYTF.

This chain joins TRBV15 and TRBJ1-5, with no clear D. This CDR3 contains 14 residues. V was cut by 1 base and J by 6 bases, with 10 bases left in between. Germline V gene lookup returns CDR1 LNHNV and CDR2 YYDKDF (reference sequence). CDR3 sequence reads: CATSRVREVQPQHF. The CDR3 nucleotides read TGTGCCACCAGCAGAGTAAGGGAAGTTCAGCCCCAGCATTTT.

The sample holds one count of this clone. This chain connects TRBV27 to TRBJ2-7; D not resolved. The CDR3 covers 13 residues. Trimming left V 4 bases short and J 4 bases short, with 11 bases between. Germline V gene data show CDR1 as MNHEY and CDR2 as SMNVEV (reference sequence). The CDR3 loop is CASSSRIIYEQYF. The CDR3 DNA is TGTGCCAGCAGTTCCCGTATCATTTACGAGCAGTACTTC.

V is TRBV20-1 and J is TRBJ2-7; possible D gene TRBD2, 6 bases. V was shortened by 3 bases and J by 2 bases, with 14 bases between the two germline ends. The germline V gene has CDR1 DFQATT and CDR2 SNEGSKA (reference sequence). The CDR3 extends over 14 amino acids. CDR3 DNA sequence: TGCAGTGCTAGTTTAGCGGAATCAGCCTACGAGCAGTACTTC. Its protein product is CSASLAESAYEQYF.

CDR3 DNA sequence: TGTGCCAGCAGCAAGACGAAAAGCGGGAGTCGGAATGAGCAGTTCTTC. The encoded protein is CASSKTKSGSRNEQFF. J is TRBJ2-1 and V is TRBV6-2 or TRBV6-3; 8 bases are a match to TRBD2. The CDR3 is made up of 16 amino acids. Germline V gene sequence: CDR1 MNHEY, CDR2 SVGEGT. Trimming cost V 6 bases and J 7 bases; bases outside gene matches: 14.

This chain connects TRBV2 to TRBJ2-6; 9 bases line up with TRBD1. CDR1 and CDR2 from the germline V gene are SNHLY and FYNNEI. This CDR3 is 17 amino acids long. J was trimmed by 0 bases and V by 6 bases; bases with no gene match: 6. The CDR3 bases are TGTGCCAGCAGACGGACAGGGGCTCTCTCTGGGGCCAACGTCCTGACTTTC. Its protein product is CASRRTGALSGANVLTF.

This sequence joins TRBV28 and TRBJ1-6; 9 bases agree with TRBD1. Germline CDR1 and CDR2: MDHEN and SYDVKM. The CDR3 spans 16 residues. V lost 7 bases to trimming and J lost 9 bases; unmatched junction nucleotides: 13. Written as DNA, the CDR3 is TGTGCCAGCATCCGGACAGGGGCACCACGAACTTCACCCCTCCACTTT. This codes for CASIRTGAPRTSPLHF.

The chain is built from TRBV4-3 and TRBJ1-4; possible D gene TRBD1, 6 bases. The germline V gene encodes CDR1 LGHNA and CDR2 YSLEER. The CDR3 loop spans 15 amino acids. V was shortened by 4 bases and J by 6 bases, with 15 bases between the two germline ends. This chain's CDR3 is CASSPGAGRYEKLFF. DNA for the CDR3: TGCGCCAGCAGCCCGGGGGCTGGGCGCTATGAAAAACTGTTTTTT.

The chain couples TRBV30 to TRBJ2-5, with 10 bases identical to TRBD2. The CDR3 has 15 residues. V trimming: 3 bases; J trimming: 5 bases; junction bases outside the gene matches: 9. Germline V lookup: CDR1 GTSNPN, CDR2 SVGIG (reference sequence). The CDR3 protein is CAWSVSGRGGETQYF. CDR3 coding DNA: TGTGCCTGGAGCGTCAGCGGGAGGGGAGGGGAGACCCAGTACTTC.

V and J are TRBV30 and TRBJ2-3; TRBD2 is a possible D gene (7 bases). V was shortened by 2 bases and J by 1 base, with 10 bases between the two germline ends. In germline, CDR1 is GTSNPN, CDR2 SVGIG (reference sequence). The CDR3 sequence is 14 residues long. CDR3 amino acids: CAWSKGGGTDTQYF. In DNA, the CDR3 is TGTGCCTGGAGTAAAGGGGGGGGCACAGATACGCAGTATTTT.

This chain joins TRBV30 and TRBJ1-3; no clear D gene. Germline CDR1 and CDR2: GTSNPN and SVGIG (reference sequence). The CDR3 is made up of 17 amino acids. The ends were cut back, 2 bases at V and 0 bases at J, with 17 bases in the middle. For the CDR3, the DNA is TGTGCCTGGAGTCCGCCCCCCACAGCCGCCTCTGGAAACACCATATATTTT. Translated, it gives CAWSPPPTAASGNTIYF.

The V call is TRBV5-1, the J call TRBJ1-2; possible D gene TRBD1, 5 bases. V lost 0 bases to trimming and J lost 8 bases, with 14 bases between them. Germline loops: CDR1 SGHRS, CDR2 YFSETQ. The CDR3 sequence is 14 residues long. The CDR3 DNA reads as TGCGCCAGCAGCTTGGGGCAGGGAAGCTACGGCTACACCTTC. This codes for CASSLGQGSYGYTF. The full variable domain, rest sourced from reference TRBV5-1 and TRBJ1-2, is KAGVTQTPRYLIKTRGQQVTLSCSPISGHRSVSWYQQTPGQGLQFLFEYFSETQRNKGNFPGRFSGRQFSNSRSEMNVSTLELGDSALYLCASSLGQGSYGYTFGSGTRLTVV.

This clone was observed once. The chain carries TRBV2 and TRBJ2-2, with D tentatively TRBD2 (5 bases). Germline values: CDR1 SNHLY, CDR2 FYNNEI. CDR3 length: 13 amino acids. Trimming left V 3 bases short and J 5 bases short, with 7 bases between. The CDR3 is CASSDPGTGELFF. The CDR3 DNA follows: TGTGCCAGCAGTGACCCGGGGACCGGGGAGCTGTTTTTT.

The V gene is TRBV28, the J gene TRBJ1-1; D uncertain. Trimming stripped 2 bases from V and 6 bases from J, with 13 bases between. This CDR3 region has 14 residues. Germline V lookup: CDR1 MDHEN, CDR2 SYDVKM. This chain's CDR3 is CASSLTNWVAEAFF. CDR3 nucleotide sequence: TGTGCCAGCAGTTTAACCAATTGGGTCGCTGAAGCTTTCTTT.